The entry below describes one TCR beta chain. The conserved phenylalanine or tryptophan normally closing the CDR3 is absent here, so this likely arose from a read error. V lost 5 bases, J lost 9 bases, and 10 bases stayed unmatched. The CDR3 covers 15 residues. CDR1 and CDR2 from the germline V gene are MDHEN and SYDVKM. This sample is drawn from a study of low-dose radiotherapy and immunotherapy resistance in tumors. Specified time point: before trial treatment. Alpha- and beta-chain coverage of first-strand cDNA came from TRAV- and TRBV-specific primers. With a V-primer adapter and a constant-region primer, TCRs were amplified for 20 PCR cycles. mRNA, once isolated, was amplified by in vitro transcription. TCRdb called the reads again in MiXCR, with one record for every CDR3 protein. The table shows more than 70,000 distinct CDR3 sequences, with 31% occurring only once.

The starting material was PBMCs, obtained before treatment. The chain is built from TRBV28 and TRBJ1-6; 7 bases match TRBD1. This receptor was obtained from a female donor with ovarian cancer. The CDR3 DNA reads TGTGCCAGCAGTCCGCCGGGACAGCCGTCTTCACCCCTCCACTTA. It codes for CASSPPGQPSSPLHL.